Listed below are T cell receptor beta chains from one sample, sequenced in a study of shared T cell receptors in the human thymus. Here immunoSEQ multiplex PCR was the method, and the copy in TCRdb shows in-frame clones only, minus some. Among 640,000 or so clones, around 87% were seen once, and the ten largest hold about 0.0094%. Separately, the same data were catalogued under a study of human thymus T cells.

The specimen was thymocytes. All receptors come from a boy younger than two with a congenital heart defect. Each CDR3 is given with its conserved first and last residue. D genes are given only for firm matches. Part of the rows lack a size; the others show once, few, many or a class for expanded clones.

.	TRBV4-3	TRBJ2-1	.	CASSQVKGMGNEQFF	TGCGCCAGCAGCCAAGTTAAGGGGATGGGCAATGAGCAGTTCTTC
.	TRBV6-5	TRBJ2-2	.	CASSSLDSCPGELFF	TGTGCCAGCAGTTCTTTGGACAGTTGTCCCGGGGAGCTGTTTTTT
.	TRBV4-3	TRBJ1-3	.	CASSQAGVTGNTIYF	TGCGCCAGCAGCCAAGCGGGGGTTACTGGAAACACCATATATTTT
few	TRBV28	TRBJ2-5	TRBD2	CASSLYPPSGRPWETQYF	TGTGCCAGCAGTTTATACCCCCCTAGCGGGAGGCCTTGGGAGACCCAGTACTTC
.	TRBV4-2	TRBJ1-6	.	CASSPPAGACLVSDSPLHF	TGTGCCAGCAGCCCCCCCGCAGGGGCCTGCTTGGTTTCTGATTCACCCCTCCACTTT
.	TRBV28	TRBJ2-6	TRBD1	CASSSSTGENLSGANVLTF	TGTGCCAGCAGTTCGTCCACAGGGGAAAACCTCTCTGGGGCCAACGTCCTGACTTTC
.	TRBV25-1	TRBJ2-3	.	CASSSAPWSSTDTQYF	TGTGCCAGCTCGAGTGCCCCTTGGTCTAGCACAGATACGCAGTATTTT
.	TRBV29-1	TRBJ1-6	TRBD1	CSVLTGLIGSPLHF	TGCAGCGTCTTGACAGGGTTGATTGGATCACCCCTCCACTTT
.	TRBV7-2	TRBJ2-7	TRBD2	CASSPRSGTSREQYF	TGTGCCAGCAGTCCTAGGTCCGGGACTAGCCGAGAGCAGTACTTC
.	TRBV11-2	TRBJ2-3	TRBD2	CASSPPSSGSLNTQYF	TGTGCCAGCAGCCCCCCTTCTAGCGGGAGTTTGAATACGCAGTATTTT
few	TRBV14	TRBJ2-5	TRBD1	CASSRDRGKETQYF	TGTGCCAGCAGCAGAGACAGGGGAAAAGAGACCCAGTACTTC
once	TRBV6-4	TRBJ2-3	TRBD2	CASSPDGLAGAGDTDTQYF	TGTGCCAGCAGCCCAGACGGACTAGCGGGGGCGGGTGACACAGATACGCAGTATTTT
.	TRBV19	TRBJ2-3	.	CASSTGTTLSTDTQYF	TGTGCCAGTAGTACCGGGACAACACTTAGCACAGATACGCAGTATTTT
.	TRBV7-8	TRBJ2-1	TRBD1	CASSLLLDRAGNEQFF	TGTGCCAGCAGCTTATTACTGGACAGGGCGGGTAATGAGCAGTTCTTC
.	TRBV15	TRBJ1-4	TRBD1	CATSRSRDRGEKLFF	TGTGCCACCAGCAGGTCCCGGGACAGGGGTGAAAAACTGTTTTTT
.	TRBV6-5	TRBJ1-2	.	CASRMDSNNYGYTF	TGTGCCAGCAGGATGGACAGTAACAACTATGGCTACACCTTC
.	TRBV5-1	TRBJ2-7	.	CASSPTGIIYEQYF	TGCGCCAGCAGCCCGACAGGTATAATCTACGAGCAGTACTTC